This section outlines one T cell receptor (beta chain) sequence together with its context. Antigen: not known. Sequencing used immunoSEQ multiplex PCR; TCRdb keeps in-frame clones, though not all of them. This table holds around 23,000 clones, 84% found once. These data originate in a study of PD-1 blockade in classical Hodgkin lymphoma. Looking at the study overall: Nivolumab 3 mg/kg was given intravenously every 2 weeks.

V dropped 4 bases and J dropped 13 bases, with 25 bases sitting between them. This CDR3 has 15 amino acids. Germline assignment: CDR1 MDHEN and CDR2 SYDVKM. General study results and limits: Before treatment, complete responders showed about the same diversity as newly diagnosed patients. When set against healthy donors, newly diagnosed patients were reported to show lower baseline TCR diversity.

Every patient experienced relapse after autologous stem cell transplantation, and brentuximab vedotin exposure varied. Purification of CD4+ T cells from thawed PBMCs was achieved by magnetic negative selection. The patients, who had relapsed/refractory classical Hodgkin lymphoma, achieved best responses of complete response, partial response or progressive disease. Sequencing used CD4+ T cells from blood, obtained at baseline. V gene TRBV28 combines with J gene TRBJ1-1, with a weak D call TRBD1 (6 bases). This TCR was recovered from a human donor with classical Hodgkin lymphoma. The chain's CDR3 is CASSSGGRTAPGSFF. CDR3 coding DNA: TGTGCCAGCAGTTCCGGTGGTCGGACAGCCCCAGGAAGTTTCTTT.